This entry concerns a single T cell receptor beta chain. The same CDR3 arises from other DNA sequences in this sample as well. This specimen comes from a study of blood T cell repertoires in COVID-19. Study in general: The United States, Italy and Spain supplied acute and convalescent COVID-19 samples. T cells, B-cell-depleted T cells, or PBMCs supplied cDNA or gDNA.

How the authors handled the data: By means of reference gene primer amplification, nucleated cell counts were estimated. The repertoire was sequenced with immunoSEQ multiplex PCR; TCRdb's copy has only in-frame clones and lacks some. V, J and clone size derive from that table, while D and trimming were established from the DNA sequence. The table includes about 89,000 clones, 88% detected once. The sequence derives from a man aged 60-69 years with acute or convalescent COVID-19. Sequencing input: peripheral blood.

The CDR3 loop reads CASSRSGGSTDTQYF. The DNA of the CDR3 is TGTGCCAGCAGTCGTAGCGGGGGAAGCACAGATACGCAGTATTTT. The gene calls are TRBV7-3 and TRBJ2-3; TRBD2 matches 9 bases. CDR1 SGHTA and CDR2 FQGTGA come from the germline V gene. The CDR3 is 15 residues long. J gave up 0 bases and V 6 bases, and 4 bases lay outside the gene matches. The complete variable domain, with remaining parts taken from reference TRBV7-3 and TRBJ2-3, reads GAGVSQTPSNKVTEKGKYVELRCDPISGHTALYWYRQSLGQGPEFLIYFQGTGAADDSGLPNDRFFAVRPEGSVSTLKIQRTERGDSAVYLCASSRSGGSTDTQYFGPGTRLTVL.